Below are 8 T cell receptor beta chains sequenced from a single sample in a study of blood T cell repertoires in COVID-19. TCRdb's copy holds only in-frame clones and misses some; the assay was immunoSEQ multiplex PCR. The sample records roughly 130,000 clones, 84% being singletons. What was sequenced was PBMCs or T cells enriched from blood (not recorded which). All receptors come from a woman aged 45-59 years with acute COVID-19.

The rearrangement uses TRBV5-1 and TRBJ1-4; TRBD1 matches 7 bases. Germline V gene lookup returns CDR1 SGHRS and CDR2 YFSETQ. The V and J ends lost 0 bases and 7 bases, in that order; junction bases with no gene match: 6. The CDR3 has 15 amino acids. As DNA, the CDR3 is TGCGCCAGCAGCTTGGCCGTCACAGGGGCTGAAAAACTGTTTTTT. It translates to CASSLAVTGAEKLFF.

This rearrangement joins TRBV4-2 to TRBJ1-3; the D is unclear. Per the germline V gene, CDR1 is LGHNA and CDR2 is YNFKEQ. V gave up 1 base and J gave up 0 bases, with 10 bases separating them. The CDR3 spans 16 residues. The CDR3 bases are TGTGCCAGCAGCCAAGGCCCCCCGGGCTCTGGAAACACCATATATTTT. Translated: CASSQGPPGSGNTIYF.

CDR3 sequence: CASSLTSGTDQETQYF. CDR3 DNA sequence: TGCGCCAGCAGCCTCACTAGCGGGACCGACCAAGAGACCCAGTACTTC. V is TRBV5-1 and J is TRBJ2-5; 10 nucleotides line up with TRBD2. Per the germline V gene, CDR1 is SGHRS and CDR2 is YFSETQ. The CDR3 loop spans 16 amino acids. V lost 4 bases, J lost 0 bases, and 6 bases stayed unmatched.

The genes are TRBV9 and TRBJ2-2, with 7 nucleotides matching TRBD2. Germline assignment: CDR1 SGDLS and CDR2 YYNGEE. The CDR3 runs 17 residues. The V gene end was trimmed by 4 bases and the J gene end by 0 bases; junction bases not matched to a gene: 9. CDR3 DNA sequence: TGTGCCAGCAGCCTGCTGTCGGGAGGCCCGAACACCGGGGAGCTGTTTTTT. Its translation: CASSLLSGGPNTGELFF.

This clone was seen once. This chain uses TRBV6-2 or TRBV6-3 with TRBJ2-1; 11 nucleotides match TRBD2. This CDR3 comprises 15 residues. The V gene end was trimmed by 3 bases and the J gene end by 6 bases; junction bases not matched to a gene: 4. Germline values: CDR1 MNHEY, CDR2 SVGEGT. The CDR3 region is CASSYDGLAGNEQFF. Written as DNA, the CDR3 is TGTGCCAGCAGTTATGATGGACTAGCGGGCAATGAGCAGTTCTTC.

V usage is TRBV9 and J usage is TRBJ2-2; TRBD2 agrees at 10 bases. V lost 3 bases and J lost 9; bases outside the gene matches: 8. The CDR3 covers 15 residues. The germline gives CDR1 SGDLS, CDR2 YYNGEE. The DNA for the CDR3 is TGTGCCAGCAGCGGAACTAGCGGGACTGGACGGGAGCTGTTTTTT. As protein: CASSGTSGTGRELFF. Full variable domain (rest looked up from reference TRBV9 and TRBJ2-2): DSGVTQTPKHLITATGQRVTLRCSPRSGDLSVYWYQQSLDQGLQFLIQYYNGEERAKGNILERFSAQQFPDLHSELNLSSLELGDSALYFCASSGTSGTGRELFFGEGSRLTVL.

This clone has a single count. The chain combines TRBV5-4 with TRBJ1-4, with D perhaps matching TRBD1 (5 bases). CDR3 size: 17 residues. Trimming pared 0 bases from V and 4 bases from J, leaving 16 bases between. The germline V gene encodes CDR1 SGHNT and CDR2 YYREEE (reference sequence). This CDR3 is CASSLGASGGSNEKLFF. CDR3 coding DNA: TGTGCCAGCAGCTTGGGCGCATCGGGGGGGAGTAATGAAAAACTGTTTTTT.

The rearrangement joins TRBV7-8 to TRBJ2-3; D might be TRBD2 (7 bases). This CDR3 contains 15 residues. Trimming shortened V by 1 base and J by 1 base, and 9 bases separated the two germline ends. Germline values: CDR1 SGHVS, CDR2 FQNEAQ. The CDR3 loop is CASSLVGGRTDTQYF. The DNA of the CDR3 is TGTGCCAGCAGCTTAGTGGGGGGGCGCACAGATACGCAGTATTTT.